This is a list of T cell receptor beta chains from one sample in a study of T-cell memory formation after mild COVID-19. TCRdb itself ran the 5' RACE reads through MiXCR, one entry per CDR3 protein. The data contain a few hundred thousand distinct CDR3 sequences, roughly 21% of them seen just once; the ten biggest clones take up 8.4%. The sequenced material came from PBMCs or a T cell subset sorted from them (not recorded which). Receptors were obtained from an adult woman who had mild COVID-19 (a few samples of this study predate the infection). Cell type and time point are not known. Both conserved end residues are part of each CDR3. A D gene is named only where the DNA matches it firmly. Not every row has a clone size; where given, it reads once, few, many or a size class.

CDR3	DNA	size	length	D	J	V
CASSLGVPGGTTEAFF	TGCGCCAGCAGCTTGGGTGTCCCCGGGGGTACCACTGAAGCTTTCTTT	.	16	.	TRBJ1-1	TRBV5-1
CSVVTGGYYGYTF	TGCAGCGTTGTAACAGGGGGCTACTATGGCTACACCTTC	.	13	TRBD1	TRBJ1-2	TRBV29-1
CASSPLRGVGHEQYF	TGTGCCAGCAGCCCTCTGAGGGGGGTGGGTCACGAGCAGTACTTC	many	15	.	TRBJ2-7	TRBV12-3/TRBV12-4
CASSHGLGTQYF	TGTGCCAGCAGCCATGGACTCGGTACGCAGTATTTT	few	12	.	TRBJ2-3	TRBV3-1
CSARLARVRAAGVEFSEQFF	TGCAGTGCTAGACTGGCCAGGGTCCGCGCAGCGGGAGTTGAGTTCAGTGAGCAGTTCTTC	.	20	TRBD2	TRBJ2-1	TRBV20-1
CASSQDPQWGGAVLTDTQYF	TGCGCCAGCAGCCAAGATCCGCAATGGGGCGGGGCCGTCCTCACAGATACGCAGTATTTT	few	20	.	TRBJ2-3	TRBV4-3
CATSDPREGPYNEQFF	TGTGCCACCAGTGACCCCCGGGAGGGTCCCTACAATGAGCAGTTCTTC	.	16	TRBD2	TRBJ2-1	TRBV24-1
CASKTDSWNSGDTF	TGCGCCAGCAAAACCGACAGCTGGAATAGTGGCGACACCTTC	.	14	.	TRBJ1-2	TRBV5-1
CASSVQLQLGETQYF	TGTGCCAGCAGCGTCCAACTTCAGCTAGGAGAGACCCAGTACTTC	few	15	.	TRBJ2-5	TRBV7-8
CASSQGGGPMDEQYF	TGTGCCAGCAGCCAAGGTGGGGGGCCCATGGACGAGCAGTACTTC	.	15	.	TRBJ2-7	TRBV3-1
CASSGNYNSPLHF	TGTGCCAGCTCGGGCAACTATAATTCACCCCTCCACTTT	few	13	.	TRBJ1-6	TRBV7-2
CASSTTPGQGRTGELFF	TGTGCCAGCAGCACAACACCCGGTCAGGGGAGGACCGGGGAGCTGTTTTTT	few	17	.	TRBJ2-2	TRBV11-2
CAWSAGTGDYEQYF	TGTGCCTGGAGTGCCGGGACAGGTGACTACGAGCAGTACTTC	.	14	TRBD1	TRBJ2-7	TRBV30
CASSLVGGNDNEQFF	TGTGCCAGCAGCTTAGTTGGCGGAAACGACAATGAGCAGTTCTTC	medium-sized	15	.	TRBJ2-1	TRBV7-2
CSVEGFFDTEAFF	TGCAGCGTTGAAGGATTTTTCGACACTGAAGCTTTCTTT	.	13	.	TRBJ1-1	TRBV29-1
CASRGPGTGWYEQYF	TGTGCCAGCAGGGGACCCGGGACAGGGTGGTACGAGCAGTACTTC	.	15	TRBD1	TRBJ2-7	TRBV11-2
CASSKAGDTYNEQFF	TGTGCCAGCAGCAAAGCGGGAGACACCTACAATGAGCAGTTCTTC	.	15	TRBD2	TRBJ2-1	TRBV7-9
CASSVIGLAGENEQFF	TGTGCCAGCAGCGTAATCGGACTAGCGGGAGAGAATGAGCAGTTCTTC	few	16	TRBD2	TRBJ2-1	TRBV9
CASSDRNDGYTF	TGTGCCAGCTCGGACAGGAACGATGGCTACACCTTC	few	12	TRBD1	TRBJ1-2	TRBV7-2
CSVEVGDRGYTF	TGCAGCGTTGAAGTTGGGGACCGGGGCTACACCTTC	.	12	.	TRBJ1-2	TRBV29-1
CASSSSRVEADTQYF	TGTGCCAGCAGCTCGAGCCGCGTAGAGGCGGATACGCAGTATTTT	.	15	.	TRBJ2-3	TRBV7-3
CATSEGGAGANVLTF	TGTGCCACCAGTGAGGGAGGGGCTGGGGCCAACGTCCTGACTTTC	.	15	TRBD2	TRBJ2-6	TRBV24-1
CAWSVSGIHYEQYF	TGTGCCTGGAGTGTTTCCGGGATACACTACGAGCAGTACTTC	.	14	.	TRBJ2-7	TRBV30
CSVEMGRPGELFF	TGCAGCGTTGAAATGGGAAGACCCGGGGAGCTGTTTTTT	.	13	.	TRBJ2-2	TRBV29-1
CASIPDRAYGYTF	TGTGCCAGCATTCCGGACAGGGCCTATGGCTACACCTTC	.	13	TRBD1	TRBJ1-2	TRBV2
CASSPGTLRKPEQYF	TGTGCCAGCAGTCCTGGAACTCTACGTAAGCCGGAGCAGTACTTC	few	15	.	TRBJ2-7	TRBV12-3/TRBV12-4
CATSEQTSGGTYNEQFF	TGTGCCACCAGTGAACAAACTAGCGGGGGCACCTACAATGAGCAGTTCTTC	.	17	TRBD2	TRBJ2-1	TRBV24-1
CASSQTPLRETQYF	TGTGCCAGCAGTCAAACTCCTTTACGAGAGACCCAGTACTTC	.	14	.	TRBJ2-5	TRBV7-9
CASRGTGVWEKLFF	TGCGCCAGCAGAGGGACAGGGGTTTGGGAAAAACTGTTTTTT	.	14	TRBD1	TRBJ1-4	TRBV5-1
CASREGTGANEQFF	TGTGCCAGCAGAGAAGGGACAGGGGCGAATGAGCAGTTCTTC	many	14	TRBD1	TRBJ2-1	TRBV6-4
CSQWDPGRNTEAFF	TGCTCACAATGGGACCCGGGGAGGAACACTGAAGCTTTCTTT	.	14	.	TRBJ1-1	TRBV20-1
CASSIEGTGHTEAFF	TGTGCCAGTAGTATAGAGGGGACAGGGCACACTGAAGCTTTCTTT	.	15	TRBD1	TRBJ1-1	TRBV19
CASSRDSNQETQYF	TGTGCCAGCAGCCGGGACAGTAACCAAGAGACCCAGTACTTC	.	14	TRBD1	TRBJ2-5	TRBV7-3
CASTRGPGTGSSEAFF	TGTGCCAGCACCCGAGGGCCCGGGACAGGGTCCTCTGAAGCTTTCTTT	.	16	TRBD1	TRBJ1-1	TRBV12-3/TRBV12-4
CASSYSIVSGEQYF	TGTGCCAGCAGTTACTCGATAGTATCCGGCGAGCAGTACTTC	.	14	.	TRBJ2-7	TRBV6-5
CASSPGGVNQPQHF	TGTGCCAGCAGCCCGGGGGGGGTCAATCAGCCCCAGCATTTT	.	14	.	TRBJ1-5	TRBV7-2
CASSLERDGEQYF	TGTGCCAGCAGTTTAGAGCGGGACGGCGAGCAGTACTTC	.	13	TRBD2	TRBJ2-7	TRBV12-3/TRBV12-4
CSGGTVSADTQYF	TGCAGTGGCGGGACCGTCAGTGCAGATACGCAGTATTTT	few	13	.	TRBJ2-3	TRBV20-1
CASSPGWNEQFF	TGTGCCAGCAGCCCAGGTTGGAATGAGCAGTTCTTC	few	12	.	TRBJ2-1	TRBV7-3
CASSLGLLAGGHEQYF	TGTGCCAGCAGCTTAGGGCTACTAGCGGGAGGGCATGAGCAGTACTTC	.	16	TRBD2	TRBJ2-7	TRBV7-2
CASSSRHERGELFF	TGCGCCAGCAGCTCCCGACACGAACGCGGGGAGCTGTTTTTT	few	14	.	TRBJ2-2	TRBV5-1
CASSQRGTGEGGYTF	TGTGCCAGCAGCCAAAGGGGCACAGGGGAGGGTGGCTACACCTTC	few	15	TRBD1	TRBJ1-2	TRBV4-2
CASSESEGNEQFF	TGTGCCAGCAGTGAATCTGAGGGAAATGAGCAGTTCTTC	.	13	.	TRBJ2-1	TRBV2
CASSLVEGSEAFF	TGTGCCAGCAGTTTAGTGGAGGGGAGTGAAGCTTTCTTT	.	13	.	TRBJ1-1	TRBV12-3/TRBV12-4
CASRTGTGGTDTQYF	TGTGCCAGCAGGACCGGGACAGGGGGCACAGATACGCAGTATTTT	few	15	TRBD1	TRBJ2-3	TRBV6-1
CASSLLAGGSVYNEQFF	TGTGCCAGCAGCTTACTAGCGGGGGGTTCGGTTTACAATGAGCAGTTCTTC	.	17	TRBD2	TRBJ2-1	TRBV7-2
CSVEGEKRTDTQYF	TGCAGCGTTGAGGGGGAAAAGAGGACAGATACGCAGTATTTT	.	14	.	TRBJ2-3	TRBV29-1
CASSEGLVVYEQYF	TGTGCCAGCAGTGAGGGACTAGTTGTCTACGAGCAGTACTTC	.	14	TRBD2	TRBJ2-7	TRBV2
CASSQDHGQGGEQYF	TGTGCCAGCAGCCAAGACCACGGTCAGGGCGGCGAGCAGTACTTC	few	15	.	TRBJ2-7	TRBV3-1
CASSLTQAQNTEAFF	TGTGCCAGCAGCTTAACCCAGGCCCAGAACACTGAAGCTTTCTTT	.	15	.	TRBJ1-1	TRBV7-9
CASSQAASLAGEVNEQYF	TGCGCCAGCAGCCAAGCTGCATCGCTAGCGGGAGAAGTGAACGAGCAGTACTTC	few	18	TRBD2	TRBJ2-7	TRBV4-3
CASIQGNEQYF	TGTGCCAGTATACAGGGGAACGAGCAGTACTTC	.	11	TRBD1	TRBJ2-7	TRBV5-6
CSVEESRRASGSYEQYF	TGCAGCGTTGAAGAAAGCCGCCGGGCTAGCGGCTCCTACGAGCAGTACTTC	few	17	TRBD2	TRBJ2-7	TRBV29-1
CASAAGTGDTGELFF	TGTGCCAGCGCAGCCGGGACAGGGGACACCGGGGAGCTGTTTTTT	few	15	TRBD1	TRBJ2-2	TRBV25-1
CASSQGERSSYEQYF	TGCGCCAGCAGCCAGGGGGAGAGGAGCTCCTACGAGCAGTACTTC	.	15	.	TRBJ2-7	TRBV4-3
CASYPGLQFNSPLHF	TGTGCCAGCTACCCGGGCCTACAATTCAATTCACCCCTCCACTTT	.	15	.	TRBJ1-6	TRBV18
CASSQDRQGAAEQYF	TGTGCCAGCAGCCAAGATCGCCAGGGGGCGGCCGAGCAGTACTTC	.	15	TRBD1	TRBJ2-7	TRBV4-2